The 20 T cell receptor beta chains below come from one sample, sequenced in a study of shared clonotypes between healthy human individuals (dated by TCRdb to the early 2020s). The library was built by means of the immunoSEQ multiplex PCR assay. The table comes from immuneACCESS by way of TCRdb, which keeps in-frame sequences with V and J called. Part of the clones is missing from these tables; in studies checked, under half for an unresolved V gene and the rest for unknown reasons. A total of hundreds of thousands of clones appear in this sample, approximately 96% of them only once. The ten largest clones represent approximately 0.12% of the sample. CD8 naive samples were CD45RO-negative cells positively selected for CCR7, giving a CD45RA+CCR7+ population that excluded TemRA cells. Sequenced material: naive CD8+ T cells sorted from blood. This sample's cell subset or site label indicates: CD45RA+CCR7+. The receptors here all came from a woman in her thirties in good health.

The chain links TRBV5-4 to TRBJ2-7, with 8 nucleotides matching TRBD1. Germline-derived CDR1 and CDR2 are SGHNT and YYREEE (reference sequence). V shed 4 bases, J shed 10 bases, and the junction held 16 bases outside the gene matches. This CDR3 region has 15 residues. The CDR3 DNA is TGTGCCAGCAGCGGCTCCGGGACAGGCAAGGGCTTCCAGTACTTC. Translating it yields CASSGSGTGKGFQYF.

The table lists this clone with a count of one. The chain employs TRBV28 and TRBJ2-2; 8 nucleotides match TRBD1. V gave up 2 bases and J gave up 5 bases; unmatched junction bases: 4. The CDR3 contains 15 residues. Germline assignment: CDR1 MDHEN and CDR2 SYDVKM. The CDR3 region has the DNA TGTGCCAGCAGTTTAGAGACAGGGGTTACCGGGGAGCTGTTTTTT. This codes for CASSLETGVTGELFF.

The V gene is TRBV28, the J gene TRBJ2-1; 11 bases align to TRBD2. Germline V gives CDR1 MDHEN, CDR2 SYDVKM. V was clipped by 4 bases and J by 5 bases; unmatched bases: 10. The CDR3 is 17 amino acids. CDR3: CASSSPGTSGGNNEQFF. In DNA, the CDR3 is TGTGCCAGCAGTTCCCCCGGGACTAGCGGCGGTAACAATGAGCAGTTCTTC.

V usage is TRBV28 and J usage is TRBJ2-1; possible D gene TRBD2, 6 bases. In germline, CDR1 is MDHEN, CDR2 SYDVKM. The CDR3 sequence is 13 residues long. V lost 3 bases and J 15 bases, leaving 18 bases between the germline ends. CDR3 in amino acids: CASSLSSASVAFF. Here the CDR3 DNA reads TGTGCCAGCAGTTTGTCCTCAGCTAGCGTGGCGTTCTTC.

This chain joins TRBV4-1 and TRBJ1-4; a weak D match, TRBD1 (6 bases). This CDR3 contains 15 residues. Germline loops: CDR1 MGHRA, CDR2 YSYEKL. Trimming removed 3 bases at V and 3 bases at J, with 11 bases between. CDR3 sequence: CASSQPGAANEKLFF. CDR3 nucleotide sequence: TGCGCCAGCAGCCAGCCAGGGGCGGCTAATGAAAAACTGTTTTTT.

This chain connects TRBV27 to TRBJ2-2, with TRBD2 identical over 7 bases. Germline CDR1 reads MNHEY; CDR2 reads SMNVEV (reference sequence). This CDR3 is built from 16 residues. The trim removed 3 bases at V and 3 bases at J, leaving 7 bases unmatched. CDR3 bases: TGTGCCAGCAGTTTCGCCGCGGGAGAGTACACCGGGGAGCTGTTTTTT. Translation gives CASSFAAGEYTGELFF.

This chain connects TRBV10-2 to TRBJ1-4, with no clear D. The CDR3 spans 12 residues. The V end lost 6 bases, the J end lost 0 bases, and 2 bases lay between the germline ends. Germline V lookup: CDR1 WSHSY, CDR2 SAAADI. This CDR3 is CASRPTNEKLFF. In DNA, the CDR3 is TGCGCCAGCAGGCCAACTAATGAAAAACTGTTTTTT.

This clone has more than one count but fewer than ten. This sequence joins TRBV11-2 and TRBJ2-2; no definite D call. Germline CDR1 is SGHAT and CDR2 is FQNNGV. The CDR3 loop spans 11 amino acids. Trimming took off 2 bases at V and 6 bases at J, with 1 base between the two ends. CDR3 DNA: TGTGCCAGCAGCTTACCCGGGGAGCTGTTTTTT. Protein: CASSLPGELFF.

The chain combines TRBV18 with TRBJ2-3; D remains ambiguous. Germline CDR1 is KGHSH and CDR2 is LQKENI. With 0 bases removed from V and 4 bases from J, the gap between germline ends came to 11 bases. This CDR3 has 15 residues. The chain's CDR3 is CASSPPLGPADTQYF. CDR3 coding DNA: TGTGCCAGCTCACCACCGCTAGGCCCGGCAGATACGCAGTATTTT.

J is TRBJ2-7 and V is TRBV5-4; 10 nucleotides align to TRBD1. This CDR3 contains 15 residues. CDR1 and CDR2 from the germline V gene are SGHNT and YYREEE (reference sequence). The J segment lost 4 bases and the V segment lost 4 bases, leaving 8 bases of the junction unmatched. The CDR3 sequence: CASSQGQGTIYEQYF. CDR3 DNA: TGTGCCAGCAGCCAGGGACAGGGGACAATATACGAGCAGTACTTC.

The chain combines TRBV25-1 with TRBJ2-1; D is unresolved. The CDR3 is 12 amino acids. Germline V gene sequence: CDR1 MGHDK, CDR2 SYGVNS. The V and J ends lost 5 bases and 6 bases respectively, with 8 bases between them. CDR3 protein: CASSLRVNEQFF. The CDR3 nucleotides read TGTGCCAGCAGTCTCAGAGTCAATGAGCAGTTCTTC. The complete variable domain, with remaining parts taken from reference TRBV25-1 and TRBJ2-1, reads EADIYQTPRYLVIGTGKKITLECSQTMGHDKMYWYQQDPGMELHLIHYSYGVNSTEKGDLSSESTVSRIRTEHFPLTLESARPSHTSQYLCASSLRVNEQFFGPGTRLTVL.

A single count supports this clone. V gene TRBV28 combines with J gene TRBJ2-2; D not resolved. CDR1 and CDR2 (germline): MDHEN, SYDVKM. Trimming cost V 2 bases and J 5 bases, with 12 bases left between them. There are 15 residues in the CDR3. The DNA for the CDR3 is TGTGCCAGCAGTTTACTTAGGACCCAGACCGGGGAGCTGTTTTTT. The encoded protein is CASSLLRTQTGELFF.

V gene TRBV5-6 combines with J gene TRBJ2-7; TRBD2 might be the D (5 bases). The CDR3 consists of 12 residues. Per germline, CDR1 SGHDT and CDR2 YYEEEE. The V gene lost 6 bases and the J gene lost 6 bases, with 13 bases spanning the gap. The CDR3 here is CASTADSGEQYF. The CDR3 bases are TGTGCCAGCACCGCGGACTCCGGCGAGCAGTACTTC.

V is TRBV5-4 and J is TRBJ1-2, with unresolved D. Trimming removed 2 bases from V and 6 bases from J, with 20 bases in between. The germline V gene encodes CDR1 SGHNT and CDR2 YYREEE (reference sequence). The CDR3 extends over 16 amino acids. This chain's CDR3 is CASSLSRLDPLNGYTF. The CDR3 DNA reads as TGTGCCAGCAGCTTATCCAGGCTAGACCCCCTCAATGGCTACACCTTC.

The genes are TRBV27 and TRBJ2-1, with 7 bases fitting TRBD2. The CDR3 runs 16 residues. Germline values: CDR1 MNHEY, CDR2 SMNVEV (reference sequence). V lost 2 bases and J lost 5; bases outside the gene matches: 9. The chain's CDR3 is CASSLAGGRPHNEQFF. The CDR3 region has the DNA TGTGCCAGCAGTTTAGCTGGCGGGAGACCCCACAATGAGCAGTTCTTC.

As concerns this clone: The same CDR3 arises from other DNA sequences in this sample as well. The chain employs TRBV6-5 and TRBJ2-7, with D hard to call. Germline loops: CDR1 MNHEY, CDR2 SVGAGI. This CDR3 region has 13 residues. V lost 0 bases, J lost 0 bases, and 3 bases lay in between. The DNA of the CDR3 is TGTGCCAGCAGTTACTCGATCTCCTACGAGCAGTACTTC. Its protein product is CASSYSISYEQYF.

The chain couples TRBV13 to TRBJ1-1; TRBD1 might be the D (5 bases). This CDR3 contains 15 residues. Germline V lookup: CDR1 PRHDT, CDR2 FYEKMQ (reference sequence). V lost 2 bases and J 2 bases, leaving 12 bases between the germline ends. The CDR3 region is CASSLRQGLNTEAFF. Here the CDR3 DNA reads TGTGCCAGCAGCTTAAGGCAGGGCCTCAACACTGAAGCTTTCTTT.

J is TRBJ2-7 and V is TRBV2, with D tentatively TRBD1 or TRBD2 (6 bases each). The V and J ends lost 0 bases and 6 bases respectively, with 12 bases between them. Germline V gene sequence: CDR1 SNHLY, CDR2 FYNNEI. The CDR3 is 14 residues long. This CDR3 reads CASSEAGSRGEQYF. The CDR3 coding sequence is TGTGCCAGCAGTGAAGCCGGGAGCAGGGGCGAGCAGTACTTC.

This clone has a single count. The CDR3 DNA follows: TGTGCCAGTAGTATGAGAGGAGAGGGGTCCGAGCAGTACTTC. This translates into CASSMRGEGSEQYF. The chain recombines TRBV19 with TRBJ2-7, with D perhaps given as TRBD1 or TRBD2 (5 bases each). Germline V gives CDR1 LNHDA, CDR2 SQIVND (reference sequence). Trimming shortened V by 3 bases and J by 6 bases, and 15 bases separated the two germline ends. CDR3 length: 14 amino acids.

In DNA, the CDR3 is TGCGCCAGCAGTGGGGGCCTAGCGGGGGTCTACAATGAGCAGTTCTTC. Translated, it gives CASSGGLAGVYNEQFF. The rearrangement uses TRBV10-2 and TRBJ2-1; TRBD2 aligns across 10 bases. There are 16 residues in the CDR3. V lost 4 bases and J lost 3; bases outside the gene matches: 6. The germline V gene encodes CDR1 WSHSY and CDR2 SAAADI.